This TCR beta chain appears in the sequencing data of a study of T cell changes during pregnancy in multiple sclerosis. Here immunoSEQ multiplex PCR was the method, and the copy in TCRdb shows in-frame clones only, minus some. This table holds roughly 40,000 clones, roughly 84% found once. The ends lost 7 bases at V and 0 bases at J; junction bases unmatched: 6. Germline V gene lookup returns CDR1 SNHLY and CDR2 FYNNEI. The length of the CDR3 is 14 residues. This clonotype was obtained from a female donor with multiple sclerosis, enrolled in a pregnancy study. Sequenced material: CD4+ T cells from peripheral blood mononuclear cells, taken before pregnancy. The chain carries TRBV2 and TRBJ2-7; 7 nucleotides line up with TRBD2. The CDR3 nucleotides are TGTGCCAGCAAAAGCGGGGTACTCTCCTACGAGCAGTACTTC. This gives the protein CASKSGVLSYEQYF.